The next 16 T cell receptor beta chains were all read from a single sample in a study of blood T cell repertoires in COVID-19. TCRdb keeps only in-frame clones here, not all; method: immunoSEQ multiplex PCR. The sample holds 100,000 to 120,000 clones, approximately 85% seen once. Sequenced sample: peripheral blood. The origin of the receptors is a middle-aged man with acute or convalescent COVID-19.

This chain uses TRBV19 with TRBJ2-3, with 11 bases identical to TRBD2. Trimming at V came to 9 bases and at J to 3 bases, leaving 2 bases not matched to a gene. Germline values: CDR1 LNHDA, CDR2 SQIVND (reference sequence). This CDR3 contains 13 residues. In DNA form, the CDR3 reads TGTGCCAGCCGGACTAGCGGGACAGATACGCAGTATTTT. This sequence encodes CASRTSGTDTQYF.

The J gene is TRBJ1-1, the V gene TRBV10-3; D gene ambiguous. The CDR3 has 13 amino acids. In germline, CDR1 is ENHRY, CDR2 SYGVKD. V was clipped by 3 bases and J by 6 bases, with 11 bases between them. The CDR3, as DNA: TGTGCCATCAGTGAAGGCGGGAGGGCTGAAGCTTTCTTT. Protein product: CAISEGGRAEAFF.

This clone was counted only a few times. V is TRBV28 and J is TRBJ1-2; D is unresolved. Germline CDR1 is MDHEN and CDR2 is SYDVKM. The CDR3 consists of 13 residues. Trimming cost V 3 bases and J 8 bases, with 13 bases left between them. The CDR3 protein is CASSLTPEGGYTF. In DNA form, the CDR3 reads TGTGCCAGCAGTTTGACTCCGGAGGGCGGCTACACCTTC.

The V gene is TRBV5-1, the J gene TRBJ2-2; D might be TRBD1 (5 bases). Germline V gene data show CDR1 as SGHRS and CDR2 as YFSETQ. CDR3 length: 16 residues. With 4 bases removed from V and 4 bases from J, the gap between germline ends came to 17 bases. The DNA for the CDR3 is TGCGCCAGCAGCCCAGGGCCTTCCTTGAGCACCGGGGAGCTGTTTTTT. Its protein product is CASSPGPSLSTGELFF.

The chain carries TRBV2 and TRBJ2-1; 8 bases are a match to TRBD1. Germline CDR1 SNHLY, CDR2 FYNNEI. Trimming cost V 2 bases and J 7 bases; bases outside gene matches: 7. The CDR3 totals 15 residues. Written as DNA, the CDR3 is TGTGCCAGCAGTGAACGGGGCAGGGGGCCAAATGAGCAGTTCTTC. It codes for CASSERGRGPNEQFF.

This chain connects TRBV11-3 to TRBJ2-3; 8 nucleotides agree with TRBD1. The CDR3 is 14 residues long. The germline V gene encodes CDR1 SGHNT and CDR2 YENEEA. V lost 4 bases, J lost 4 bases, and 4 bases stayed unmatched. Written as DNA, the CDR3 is TGTGCCAGCAGCTCTGCAGGGGGCGCAGATACGCAGTATTTT. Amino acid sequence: CASSSAGGADTQYF.

The CDR3 nucleotides are TGTGCCAGCAGCTCCCGGGACAGGGATTTAAGTTCTATATATTTT. Translation: CASSSRDRDLSSIYF. The V call is TRBV9, the J call TRBJ1-3; 9 bases map to TRBD1. The CDR3 loop spans 15 amino acids. Looked up from germline, CDR1 is SGDLS and CDR2 is YYNGEE. Losses at the gene ends were 4 bases for V and 13 bases for J; bases not matched to a gene: 15.

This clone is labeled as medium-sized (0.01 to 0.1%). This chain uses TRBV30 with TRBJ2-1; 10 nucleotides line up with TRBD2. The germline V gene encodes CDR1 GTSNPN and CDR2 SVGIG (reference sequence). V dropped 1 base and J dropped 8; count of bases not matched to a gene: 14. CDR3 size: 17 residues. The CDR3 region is CAWSDVPSGRIEDEQFF. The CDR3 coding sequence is TGTGCCTGGAGTGACGTCCCTAGCGGGAGAATTGAGGATGAGCAGTTCTTC.

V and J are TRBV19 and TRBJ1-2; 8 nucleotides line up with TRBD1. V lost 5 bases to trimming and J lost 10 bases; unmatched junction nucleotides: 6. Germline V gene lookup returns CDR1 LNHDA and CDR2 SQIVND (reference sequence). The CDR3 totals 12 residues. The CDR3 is CASSWGQGAYTF. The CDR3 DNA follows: TGTGCCAGTAGTTGGGGGCAGGGGGCCTACACCTTC.

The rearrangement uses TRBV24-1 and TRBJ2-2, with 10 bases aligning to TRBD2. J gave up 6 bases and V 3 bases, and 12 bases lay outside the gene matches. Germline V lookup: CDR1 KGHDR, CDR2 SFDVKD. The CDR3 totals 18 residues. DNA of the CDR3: TGTGCCACCAGTGATACGACCCGGCTAGCGGGAGCTTCCGGGGAGCTGTTTTTT. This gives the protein CATSDTTRLAGASGELFF.

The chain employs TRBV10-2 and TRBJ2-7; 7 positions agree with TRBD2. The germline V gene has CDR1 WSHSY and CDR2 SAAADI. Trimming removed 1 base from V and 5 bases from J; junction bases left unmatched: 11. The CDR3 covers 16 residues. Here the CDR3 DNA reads TGCGCCAGCAGTGAGTATCTATACGGGAGGTACCACGAGCAGTACTTC. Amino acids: CASSEYLYGRYHEQYF.

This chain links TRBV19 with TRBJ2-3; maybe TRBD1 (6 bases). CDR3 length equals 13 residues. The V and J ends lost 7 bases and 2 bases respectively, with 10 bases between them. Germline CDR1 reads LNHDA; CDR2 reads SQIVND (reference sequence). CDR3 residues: CASKDSPTDTQYF. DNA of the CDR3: TGTGCCAGTAAGGACAGCCCCACAGATACGCAGTATTTT.

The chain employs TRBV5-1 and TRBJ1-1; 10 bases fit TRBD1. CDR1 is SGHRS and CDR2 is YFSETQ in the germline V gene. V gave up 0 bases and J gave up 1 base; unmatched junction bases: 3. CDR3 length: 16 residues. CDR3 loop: CASSLGDRGWNTEAFF. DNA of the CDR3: TGCGCCAGCAGCTTGGGGGACAGGGGATGGAACACTGAAGCTTTCTTT. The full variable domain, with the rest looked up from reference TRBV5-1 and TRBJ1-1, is KAGVTQTPRYLIKTRGQQVTLSCSPISGHRSVSWYQQTPGQGLQFLFEYFSETQRNKGNFPGRFSGRQFSNSRSEMNVSTLELGDSALYLCASSLGDRGWNTEAFFGQGTRLTVV.

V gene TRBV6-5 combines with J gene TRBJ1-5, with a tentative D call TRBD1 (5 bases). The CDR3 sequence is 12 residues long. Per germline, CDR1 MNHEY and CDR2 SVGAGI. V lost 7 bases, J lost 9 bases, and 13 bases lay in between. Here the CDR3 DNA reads TGTGCCAGCAAGACAGCCTCGGGGCCCCAGCATTTT. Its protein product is CASKTASGPQHF.

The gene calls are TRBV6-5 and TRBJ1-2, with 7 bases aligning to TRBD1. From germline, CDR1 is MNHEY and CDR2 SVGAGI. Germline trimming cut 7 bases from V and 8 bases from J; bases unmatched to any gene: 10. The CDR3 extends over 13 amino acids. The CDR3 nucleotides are TGTGCCAGCACCCTCGGGACAGCCGGGGGCTACACCTTC. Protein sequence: CASTLGTAGGYTF.

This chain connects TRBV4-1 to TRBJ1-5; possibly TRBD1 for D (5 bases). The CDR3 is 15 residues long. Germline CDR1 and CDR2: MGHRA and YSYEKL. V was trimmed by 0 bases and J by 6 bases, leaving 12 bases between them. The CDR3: CASSQEQTDVQPQHF. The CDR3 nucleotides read TGCGCCAGCAGCCAAGAGCAGACAGACGTTCAGCCCCAGCATTTT.